The clone carrying this T cell receptor (beta chain) has a single count. No antigen is known for it. The data were taken from a study of T-cell memory formation after mild COVID-19. TCRdb ran MiXCR on the 5' RACE reads and lists one entry per CDR3 protein. Among 470,000 or so distinct CDR3 sequences, 18% were seen once, and the ten largest hold about a fifth. The CDR3 contains 13 residues. V was trimmed by 5 bases and J by 6 bases, leaving 16 bases between them. The germline V gene has CDR1 DFQATT and CDR2 SNEGSKA (reference sequence). General study points: Cross-reactive memory seemingly joined, as some responding clones were found in pre-infection memory. Contracting CD4+ clones were located mainly in CM and EM, and CD8+ clones in EMRA.

Sequencing was done on a sample of PBMCs or a T cell subset sorted from them (not recorded which). This rearrangement joins TRBV20-1 to TRBJ1-1; weak D call: TRBD1 (5 bases). The clonotype comes from a man between 18 and 29 years old who had mild COVID-19 (a few samples of this study predate the infection). Cell type and time point are not known. CDR3 amino acids: CSAQPLVGPEAFF. CDR3 nucleotide sequence: TGCAGTGCTCAACCCCTCGTGGGGCCTGAAGCTTTCTTT.